This TCR beta chain was identified during a study of blood T cell repertoires in COVID-19. On the study more broadly: Specimens from acute and convalescent COVID-19 originated in the United States, Italy and Spain. Nucleic acid was either cDNA or gDNA, and it came from T cells, B-cell-depleted T cells, or PBMCs.

Authors' data handling: By means of reference gene primer amplification, nucleated cell counts were estimated. Data came from immunoSEQ multiplex PCR; TCRdb stores just in-frame clones and leaves some out. V and J calls and clone size are those listed in that table; D and trimming were worked out from the DNA. The sample holds about 190,000 clones, under 80% seen once. V shed 0 bases and J shed 2 bases, with 12 bases lying between them. Germline V CDR1 and CDR2: SGHVS, FQNEAQ. The CDR3 covers 16 residues. The sequenced sample consisted of peripheral blood. The chain combines TRBV7-8 with TRBJ2-3; the D gene is possibly TRBD1 (5 bases). The TCR originated in a woman between 50 and 59 years old with acute or convalescent COVID-19. This CDR3 is CASSLASGRITDTQYF. The CDR3 region has the DNA TGTGCCAGCAGCTTAGCGTCAGGGCGGATCACAGATACGCAGTATTTT.